This T cell receptor (beta chain) derives from a study of shared clonotypes between healthy human individuals. Overall study context: Per donor, CD8 memory used one plate, CD8 naive used two, CD4 memory used three and CD4 naive used three.

Overall study results and limits: In contrast to clonotypes shared by all four donors, non-shared clonotypes had lower generation probabilities. Rarefaction gave evidence that sorted-subset sequencing remained incomplete despite large depth.

On this clone: Its antigen remains unknown.

The protocol was immunoSEQ multiplex PCR, while the TCRdb copy is restricted to in-frame clones and leaves out a portion. The profile shows over 150,000 clones, approximately 60% of them singletons. V was cut by 5 bases and J by 4 bases, with 14 bases left in between. The germline V gene encodes CDR1 LNHDA and CDR2 SQIVND (reference sequence). This CDR3 is 14 amino acids long. Subsets obtained from CD4+ cells comprised CD45RA+ naive and CD45RA-negative memory cells. Sequenced input: memory CD4+ T cells sorted from blood. Noted subset: CD45RA-negative fraction. This TCR derives from a man aged 25-40 years in good health. V usage is TRBV19 and J usage is TRBJ1-1; tentatively, D is TRBD1 (5 bases). The CDR3 protein is CASSPRTLGTEAFF. The DNA of the CDR3 is TGTGCCAGTAGTCCGAGGACATTGGGCACTGAAGCTTTCTTT.